This T cell receptor beta chain was obtained from a study of T-cell memory formation after mild COVID-19. Only a few counts were recorded for this clonotype. In TCRdb, the 5' RACE reads were re-called with MiXCR into one record per CDR3 protein. This table has a few hundred thousand distinct CDR3 sequences, approximately 15% appearing once. CDR3 size: 19 residues. Trimming removed 4 bases from V and 2 bases from J; junction bases left unmatched: 12. Germline values: CDR1 SGHTA, CDR2 FQGTGA. The source is a man aged 18 to 30 who had mild COVID-19 (a few samples of this study predate the infection). Cell type and time point are not known. The V gene is TRBV7-3, the J gene TRBJ2-3, with 13 bases that match TRBD2. Sequencing was done on a sample of PBMCs or a T cell subset sorted from them (not recorded which). CDR3 amino acids: CASSYGRSGLAGSTDTQYF. The CDR3 coding sequence is TGTGCCAGCAGCTACGGCCGATCGGGACTAGCGGGGTCCACAGATACGCAGTATTTT.